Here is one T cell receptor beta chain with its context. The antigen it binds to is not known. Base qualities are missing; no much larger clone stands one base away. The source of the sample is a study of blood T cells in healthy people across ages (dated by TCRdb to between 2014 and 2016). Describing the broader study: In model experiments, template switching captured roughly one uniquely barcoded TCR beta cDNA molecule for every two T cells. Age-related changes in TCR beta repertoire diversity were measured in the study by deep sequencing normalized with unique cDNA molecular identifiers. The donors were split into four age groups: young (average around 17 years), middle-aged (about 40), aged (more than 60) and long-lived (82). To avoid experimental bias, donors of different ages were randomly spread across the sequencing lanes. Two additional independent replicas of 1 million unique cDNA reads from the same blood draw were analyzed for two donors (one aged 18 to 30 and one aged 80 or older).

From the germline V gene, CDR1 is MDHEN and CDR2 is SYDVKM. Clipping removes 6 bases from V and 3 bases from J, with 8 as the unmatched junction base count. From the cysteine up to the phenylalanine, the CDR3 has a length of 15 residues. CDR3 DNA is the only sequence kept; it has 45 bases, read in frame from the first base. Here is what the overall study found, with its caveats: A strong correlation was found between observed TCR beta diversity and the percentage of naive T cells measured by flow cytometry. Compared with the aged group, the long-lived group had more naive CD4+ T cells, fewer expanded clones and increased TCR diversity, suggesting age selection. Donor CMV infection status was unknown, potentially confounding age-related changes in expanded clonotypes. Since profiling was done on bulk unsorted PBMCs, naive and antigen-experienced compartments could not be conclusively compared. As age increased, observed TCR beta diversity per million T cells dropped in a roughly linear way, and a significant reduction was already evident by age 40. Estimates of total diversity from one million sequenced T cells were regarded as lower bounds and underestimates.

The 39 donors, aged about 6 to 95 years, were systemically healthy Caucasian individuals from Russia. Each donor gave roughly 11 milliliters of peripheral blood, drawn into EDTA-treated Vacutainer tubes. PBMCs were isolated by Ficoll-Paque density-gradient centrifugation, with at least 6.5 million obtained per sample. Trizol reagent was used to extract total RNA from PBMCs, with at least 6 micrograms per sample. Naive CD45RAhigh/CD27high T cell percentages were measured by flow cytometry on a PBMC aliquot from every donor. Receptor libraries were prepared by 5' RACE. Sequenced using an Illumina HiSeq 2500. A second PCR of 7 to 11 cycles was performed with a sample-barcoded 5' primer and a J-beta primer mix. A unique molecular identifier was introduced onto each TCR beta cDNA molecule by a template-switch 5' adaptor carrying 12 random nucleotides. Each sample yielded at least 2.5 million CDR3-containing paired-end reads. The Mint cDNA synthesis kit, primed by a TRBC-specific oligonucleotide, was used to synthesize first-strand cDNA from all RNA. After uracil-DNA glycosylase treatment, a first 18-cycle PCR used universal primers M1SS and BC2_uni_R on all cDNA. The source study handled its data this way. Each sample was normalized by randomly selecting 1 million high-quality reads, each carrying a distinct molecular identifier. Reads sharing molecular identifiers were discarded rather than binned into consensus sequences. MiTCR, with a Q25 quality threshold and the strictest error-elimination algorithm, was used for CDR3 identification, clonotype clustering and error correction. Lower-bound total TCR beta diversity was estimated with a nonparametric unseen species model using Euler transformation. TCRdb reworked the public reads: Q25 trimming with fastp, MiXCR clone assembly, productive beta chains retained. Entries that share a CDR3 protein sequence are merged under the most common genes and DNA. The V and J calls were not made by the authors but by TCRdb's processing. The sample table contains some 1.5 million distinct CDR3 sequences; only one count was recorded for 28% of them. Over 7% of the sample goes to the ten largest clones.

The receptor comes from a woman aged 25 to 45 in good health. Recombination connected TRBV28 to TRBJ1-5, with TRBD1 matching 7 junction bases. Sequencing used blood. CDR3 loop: CASRGSTGINQPQHF. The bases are TGTGCCAGCAGGGGGTCGACAGGGATCAATCAGCCCCAGCATTTT. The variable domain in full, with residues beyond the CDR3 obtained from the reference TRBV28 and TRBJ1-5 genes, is DVKVTQSSRYLVKRTGEKVFLECVQDMDHENMFWYRQDPGLGLRLIYFSYDVKMKEKGDIPEGYSVSREKKERFSLILESASTNQTSMYLCASRGSTGINQPQHFGDGTRLSIL.